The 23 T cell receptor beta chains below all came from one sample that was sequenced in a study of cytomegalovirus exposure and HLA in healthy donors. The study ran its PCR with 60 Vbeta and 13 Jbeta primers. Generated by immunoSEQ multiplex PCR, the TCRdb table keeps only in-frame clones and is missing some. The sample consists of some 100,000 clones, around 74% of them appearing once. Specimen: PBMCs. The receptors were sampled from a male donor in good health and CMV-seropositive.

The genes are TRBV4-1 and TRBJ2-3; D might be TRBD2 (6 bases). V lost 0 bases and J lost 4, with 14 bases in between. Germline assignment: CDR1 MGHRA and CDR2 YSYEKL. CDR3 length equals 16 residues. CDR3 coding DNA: TGCGCCAGCAGCCAAGATGGGGGGTACTCGGCAGATACGCAGTATTTT. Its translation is CASSQDGGYSADTQYF.

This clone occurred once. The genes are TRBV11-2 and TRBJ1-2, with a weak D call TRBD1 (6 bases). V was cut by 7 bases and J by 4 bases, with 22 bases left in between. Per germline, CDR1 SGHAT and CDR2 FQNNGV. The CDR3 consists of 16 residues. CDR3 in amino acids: CASTLTSQGLFYGYTF. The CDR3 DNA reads TGTGCCAGCACCCTGACCTCACAGGGCCTTTTCTATGGCTACACCTTC.

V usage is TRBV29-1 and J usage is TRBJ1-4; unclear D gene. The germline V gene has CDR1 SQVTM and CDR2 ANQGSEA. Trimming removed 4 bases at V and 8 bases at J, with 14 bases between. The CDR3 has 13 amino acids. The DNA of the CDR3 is TGCAGCGTTGTAGTCGGGTTTGACGAAAAACTGTTTTTT. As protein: CSVVVGFDEKLFF.

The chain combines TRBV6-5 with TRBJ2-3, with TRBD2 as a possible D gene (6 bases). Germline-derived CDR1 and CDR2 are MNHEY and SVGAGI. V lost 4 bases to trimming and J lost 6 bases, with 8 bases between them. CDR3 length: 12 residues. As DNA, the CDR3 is TGTGCCAGCAGTTCGACTAGTGATACGCAGTATTTT. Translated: CASSSTSDTQYF.

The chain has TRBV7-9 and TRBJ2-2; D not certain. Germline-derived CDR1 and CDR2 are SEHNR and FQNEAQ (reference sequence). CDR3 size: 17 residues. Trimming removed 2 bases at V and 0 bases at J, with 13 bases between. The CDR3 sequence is CASSLYGFQSNTGELFF. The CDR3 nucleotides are TGTGCCAGCAGCTTATACGGGTTCCAGTCGAACACCGGGGAGCTGTTTTTT.

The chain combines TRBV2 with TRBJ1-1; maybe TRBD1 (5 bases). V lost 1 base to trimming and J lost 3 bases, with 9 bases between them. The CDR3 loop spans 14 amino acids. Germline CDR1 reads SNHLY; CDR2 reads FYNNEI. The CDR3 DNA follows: TGTGCCAGCAGTGAAGACGGCAGGGACACTGAAGCTTTCTTT. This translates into CASSEDGRDTEAFF.

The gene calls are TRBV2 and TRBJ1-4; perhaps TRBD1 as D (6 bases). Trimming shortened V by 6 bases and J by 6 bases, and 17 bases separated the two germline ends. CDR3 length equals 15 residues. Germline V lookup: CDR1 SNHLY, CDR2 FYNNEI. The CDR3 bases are TGTGCCAGCAGAGATCAGGGGTCGGGACATGAAAAACTGTTTTTT. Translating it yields CASRDQGSGHEKLFF.

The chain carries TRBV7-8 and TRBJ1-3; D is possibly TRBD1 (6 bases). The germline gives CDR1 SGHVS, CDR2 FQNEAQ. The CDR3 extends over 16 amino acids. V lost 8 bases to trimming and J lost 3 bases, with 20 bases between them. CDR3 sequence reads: CASGRTQGPFGNTIYF. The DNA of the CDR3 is TGTGCCAGCGGGCGAACACAGGGTCCGTTTGGAAACACCATATATTTT. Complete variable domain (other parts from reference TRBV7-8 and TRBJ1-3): GAGVSQSPRYKVAKRGQDVALRCDPISGHVSLFWYQQALGQGPEFLTYFQNEAQLDKSGLPSDRFFAERPEGSVSTLKIQRTQQEDSAVYLCASGRTQGPFGNTIYFGEGSWLTVV.

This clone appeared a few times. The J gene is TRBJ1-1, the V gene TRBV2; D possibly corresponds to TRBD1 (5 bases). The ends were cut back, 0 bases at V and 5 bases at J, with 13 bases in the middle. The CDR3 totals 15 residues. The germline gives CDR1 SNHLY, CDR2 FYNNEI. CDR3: CASSEAGRGSTEAFF. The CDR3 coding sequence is TGTGCCAGCAGTGAAGCGGGTCGGGGGTCGACTGAAGCTTTCTTT. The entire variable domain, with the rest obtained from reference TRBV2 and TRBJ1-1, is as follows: EPEVTQTPSHQVTQMGQEVILRCVPISNHLYFYWYRQILGQKVEFLVSFYNNEISEKSEIFDDQFSVERPDGSNFTLKIRSTKLEDSAMYFCASSEAGRGSTEAFFGQGTRLTVV.

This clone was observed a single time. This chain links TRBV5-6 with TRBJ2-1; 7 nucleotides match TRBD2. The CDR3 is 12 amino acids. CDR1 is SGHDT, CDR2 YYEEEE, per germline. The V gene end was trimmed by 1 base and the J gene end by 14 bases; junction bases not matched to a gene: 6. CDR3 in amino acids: CASSLWGGGEFF. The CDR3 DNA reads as TGTGCCAGCAGCTTGTGGGGTGGGGGGGAGTTCTTC.

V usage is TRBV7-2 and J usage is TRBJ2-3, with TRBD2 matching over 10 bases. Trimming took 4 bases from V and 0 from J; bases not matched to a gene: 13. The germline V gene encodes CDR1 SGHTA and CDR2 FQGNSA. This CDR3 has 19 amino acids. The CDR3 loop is CASSSDRTSGIPSTDTQYF. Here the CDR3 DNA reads TGTGCCAGCAGCTCCGACCGGACTAGCGGCATCCCTAGCACAGATACGCAGTATTTT.

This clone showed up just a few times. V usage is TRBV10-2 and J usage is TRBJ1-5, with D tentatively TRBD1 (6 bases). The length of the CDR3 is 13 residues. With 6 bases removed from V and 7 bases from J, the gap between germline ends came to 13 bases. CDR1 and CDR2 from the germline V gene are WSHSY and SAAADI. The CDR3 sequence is CASSLRGSQPQHF. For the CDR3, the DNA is TGCGCCAGCAGCCTCAGGGGTTCCCAGCCCCAGCATTTT.

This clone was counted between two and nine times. CDR3 protein: CASSSTGNSPLHF. Written as DNA, the CDR3 is TGTGCCAGCAGCTCGACAGGGAATTCACCCCTCCACTTT. This chain joins TRBV7-2 and TRBJ1-6; 7 bases map to TRBD1. V dropped 4 bases and J dropped 7; count of bases not matched to a gene: 1. Germline V CDR1 and CDR2: SGHTA, FQGNSA. The CDR3 covers 13 residues.

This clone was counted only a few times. CDR3 sequence (DNA): TGTGCCAGTGACAGGGGGCGGACTGAAGCTTTCTTT. Protein product: CASDRGRTEAFF. This chain connects TRBV6-1 to TRBJ1-1, with 10 bases matching TRBD1. The CDR3 sequence is 12 residues long. Germline V gene lookup returns CDR1 MNHNS and CDR2 SASEGT. J lost 5 bases, V lost 9 bases, and 3 bases had no gene match.

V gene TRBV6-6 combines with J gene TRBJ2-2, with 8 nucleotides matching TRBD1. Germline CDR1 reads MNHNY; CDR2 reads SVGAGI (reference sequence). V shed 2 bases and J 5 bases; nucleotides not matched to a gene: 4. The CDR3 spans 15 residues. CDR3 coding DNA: TGTGCCAGCAGTTACCAGGGGGCATCAACCGGGGAGCTGTTTTTT. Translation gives CASSYQGASTGELFF.

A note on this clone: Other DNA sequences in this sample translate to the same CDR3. The DNA for the CDR3 is TGCGCCAGCAGCGCCGGACAGGGCTACGAGCAGTACTTC. This gives the protein CASSAGQGYEQYF. The chain has TRBV5-1 and TRBJ2-7; 8 bases are a match to TRBD1. Germline trimming cut 4 bases from V and 3 bases from J; bases unmatched to any gene: 3. CDR3 length equals 13 residues. Germline CDR1 reads SGHRS; CDR2 reads YFSETQ. Filled out from reference TRBV5-1 and TRBJ2-7, the complete variable domain reads KAGVTQTPRYLIKTRGQQVTLSCSPISGHRSVSWYQQTPGQGLQFLFEYFSETQRNKGNFPGRFSGRQFSNSRSEMNVSTLELGDSALYLCASSAGQGYEQYFGPGTRLTVT.

The CDR3 protein is CASSRGGLQTQYF. The CDR3 bases are TGTGCCAGCAGTCGGGGGGGCCTCCAGACCCAGTACTTC. The gene calls are TRBV27 and TRBJ2-5; 8 nucleotides line up with TRBD2. This CDR3 is 13 amino acids long. V lost 5 bases to trimming and J lost 6 bases; unmatched junction nucleotides: 5. Germline V gene sequence: CDR1 MNHEY, CDR2 SMNVEV (reference sequence).

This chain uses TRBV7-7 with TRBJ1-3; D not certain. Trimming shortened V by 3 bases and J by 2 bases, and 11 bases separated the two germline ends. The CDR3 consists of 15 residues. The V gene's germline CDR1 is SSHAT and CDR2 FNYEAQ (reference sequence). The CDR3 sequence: CASSLTWPPGNTIYF. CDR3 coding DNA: TGTGCCAGCAGCTTGACTTGGCCCCCTGGAAACACCATATATTTT.

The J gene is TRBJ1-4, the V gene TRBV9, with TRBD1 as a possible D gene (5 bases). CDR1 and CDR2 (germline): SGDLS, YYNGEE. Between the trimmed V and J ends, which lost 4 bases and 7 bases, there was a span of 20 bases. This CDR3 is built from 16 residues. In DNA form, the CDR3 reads TGTGCCAGCAGCCCCCAGGGTGGGGCGGGAATTGAAAAACTGTTTTTT. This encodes CASSPQGGAGIEKLFF.

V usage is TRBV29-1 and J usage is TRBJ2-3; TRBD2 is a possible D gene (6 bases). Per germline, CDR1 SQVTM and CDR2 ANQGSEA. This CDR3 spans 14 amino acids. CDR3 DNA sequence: TGCAGAGTCGGGCACGGTGGCGGGAAAGATACGCAGTATTTT. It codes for CRVGHGGGKDTQYF.

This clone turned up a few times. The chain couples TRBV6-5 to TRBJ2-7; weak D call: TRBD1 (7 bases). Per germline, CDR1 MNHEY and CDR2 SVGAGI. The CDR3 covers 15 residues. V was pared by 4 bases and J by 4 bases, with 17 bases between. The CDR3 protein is CASSLVGGRGYEQYF. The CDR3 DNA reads TGTGCCAGCAGTTTGGTCGGGGGCAGGGGGTACGAGCAGTACTTC.

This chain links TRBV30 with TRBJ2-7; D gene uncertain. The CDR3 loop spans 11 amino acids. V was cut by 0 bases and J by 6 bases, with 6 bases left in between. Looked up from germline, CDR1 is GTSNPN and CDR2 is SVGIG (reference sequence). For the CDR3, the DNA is TGTGCCTGGAGTGTACGGTCCGAGCAGTACTTC. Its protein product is CAWSVRSEQYF. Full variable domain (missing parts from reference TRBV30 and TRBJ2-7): SQTIHQWPATLVQPVGSPLSLECTVEGTSNPNLYWYRQAAGRGLQLLFYSVGIGQISSEVPQNLSASRPQDRQFILSSKKLLLSDSGFYLCAWSVRSEQYFGPGTRLTVT.

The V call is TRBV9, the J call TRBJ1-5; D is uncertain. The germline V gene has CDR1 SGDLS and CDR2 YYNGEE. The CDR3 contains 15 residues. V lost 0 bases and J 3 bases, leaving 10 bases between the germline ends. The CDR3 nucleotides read TGTGCCAGCAGCGTAGGTGGGCAACCCAATCAGCCCCAGCATTTT. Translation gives CASSVGGQPNQPQHF.